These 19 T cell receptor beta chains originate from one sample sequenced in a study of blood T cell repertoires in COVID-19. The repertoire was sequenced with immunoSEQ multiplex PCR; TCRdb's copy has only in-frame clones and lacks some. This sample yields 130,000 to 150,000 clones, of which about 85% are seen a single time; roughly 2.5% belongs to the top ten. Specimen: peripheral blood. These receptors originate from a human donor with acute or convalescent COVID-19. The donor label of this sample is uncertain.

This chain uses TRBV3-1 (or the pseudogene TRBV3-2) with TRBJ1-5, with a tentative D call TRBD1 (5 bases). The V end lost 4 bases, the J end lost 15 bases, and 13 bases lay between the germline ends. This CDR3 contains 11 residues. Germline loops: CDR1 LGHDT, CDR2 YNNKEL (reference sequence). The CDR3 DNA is TGTGCCAGCAGCCCAGCGACAGCGGGGCATTTT. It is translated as CASSPATAGHF.

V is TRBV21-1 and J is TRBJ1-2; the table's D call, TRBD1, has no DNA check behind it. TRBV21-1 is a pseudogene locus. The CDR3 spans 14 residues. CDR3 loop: CASSKRQGVYGYTF. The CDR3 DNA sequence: TGTGCCAGCAGCAAGAGACAGGGGGTCTATGGCTACACCTTC.

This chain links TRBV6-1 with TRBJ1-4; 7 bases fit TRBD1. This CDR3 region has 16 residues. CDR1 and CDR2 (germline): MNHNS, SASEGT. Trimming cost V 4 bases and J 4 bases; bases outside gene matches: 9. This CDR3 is CASSVHQGTDNEKLFF. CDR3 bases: TGTGCCAGCAGTGTACACCAGGGGACAGATAATGAAAAACTGTTTTTT.

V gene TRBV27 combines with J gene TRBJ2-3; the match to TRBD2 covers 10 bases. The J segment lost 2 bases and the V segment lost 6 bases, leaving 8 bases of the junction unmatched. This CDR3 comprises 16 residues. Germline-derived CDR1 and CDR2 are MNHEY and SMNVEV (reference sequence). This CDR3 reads CASRMTSGRYTDTQYF. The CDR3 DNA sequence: TGTGCCAGCAGGATGACTAGCGGGCGCTACACAGATACGCAGTATTTT.

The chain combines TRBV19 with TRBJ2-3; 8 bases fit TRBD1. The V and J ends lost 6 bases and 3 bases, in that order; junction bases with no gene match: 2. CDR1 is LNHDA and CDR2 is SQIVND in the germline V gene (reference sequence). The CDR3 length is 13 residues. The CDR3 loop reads CASSRQGTDTQYF. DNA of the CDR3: TGTGCCAGTAGCAGACAGGGGACAGATACGCAGTATTTT.

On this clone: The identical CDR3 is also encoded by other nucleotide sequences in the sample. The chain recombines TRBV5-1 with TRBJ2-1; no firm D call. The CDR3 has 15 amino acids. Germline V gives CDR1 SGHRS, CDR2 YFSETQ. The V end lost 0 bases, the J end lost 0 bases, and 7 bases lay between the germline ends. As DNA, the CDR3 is TGCGCCAGCAGCTTGGGGCAGAACTCCTACAATGAGCAGTTCTTC. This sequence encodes CASSLGQNSYNEQFF.

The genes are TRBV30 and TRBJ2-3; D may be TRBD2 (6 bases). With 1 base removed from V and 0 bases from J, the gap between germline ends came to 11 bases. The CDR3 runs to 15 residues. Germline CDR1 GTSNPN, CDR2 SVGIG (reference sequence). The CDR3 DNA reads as TGTGCCTGGAGTGGCCAGGGACTCAGCACAGATACGCAGTATTTT. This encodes CAWSGQGLSTDTQYF.

DNA for the CDR3: TGTGCCAGCAGTTCCGACAACAATGAGCAGTTCTTC. Translation gives CASSSDNNEQFF. This chain connects TRBV6-6 to TRBJ2-1; D gene uncertain. CDR1 and CDR2 from the germline V gene are MNHNY and SVGAGI (reference sequence). V was cut by 4 bases and J by 5 bases, with 6 bases left in between. The CDR3 is made up of 12 amino acids.

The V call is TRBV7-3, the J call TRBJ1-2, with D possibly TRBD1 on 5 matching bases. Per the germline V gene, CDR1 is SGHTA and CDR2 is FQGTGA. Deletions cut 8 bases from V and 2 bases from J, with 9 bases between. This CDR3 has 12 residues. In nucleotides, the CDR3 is TGTGCCAGCTTCGACAGAAACTATGGCTACACCTTC. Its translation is CASFDRNYGYTF. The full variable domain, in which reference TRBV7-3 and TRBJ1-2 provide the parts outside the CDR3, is GAGVSQTPSNKVTEKGKYVELRCDPISGHTALYWYRQSLGQGPEFLIYFQGTGAADDSGLPNDRFFAVRPEGSVSTLKIQRTERGDSAVYLCASFDRNYGYTFGSGTRLTVV.

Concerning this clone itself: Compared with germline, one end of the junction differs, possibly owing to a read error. In nucleotides, the CDR3 is TGTGCCAGCAGAGAAGGGGGCCTTGGAAACACCATATATTTT. It codes for CASREGGLGNTIYF. The chain has TRBV6-1 and TRBJ1-3; TRBD1 agrees at 7 bases. In germline, CDR1 is MNHNS, CDR2 SASEGT. The CDR3 totals 14 residues.

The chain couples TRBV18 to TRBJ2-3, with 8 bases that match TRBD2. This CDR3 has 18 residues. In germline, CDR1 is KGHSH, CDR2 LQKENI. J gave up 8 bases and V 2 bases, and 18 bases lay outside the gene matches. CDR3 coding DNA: TGTGCCAGCTCACCAGGAGCGGGGGCTGGTTTTTTGACGAGTACGCAGTATTTT. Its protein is CASSPGAGAGFLTSTQYF.

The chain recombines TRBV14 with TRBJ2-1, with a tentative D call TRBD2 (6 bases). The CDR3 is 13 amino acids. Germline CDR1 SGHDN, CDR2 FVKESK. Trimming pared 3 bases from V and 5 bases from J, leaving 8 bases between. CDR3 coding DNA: TGTGCCAGCAGCCAGGACTACAACAATGAGCAGTTCTTC. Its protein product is CASSQDYNNEQFF.

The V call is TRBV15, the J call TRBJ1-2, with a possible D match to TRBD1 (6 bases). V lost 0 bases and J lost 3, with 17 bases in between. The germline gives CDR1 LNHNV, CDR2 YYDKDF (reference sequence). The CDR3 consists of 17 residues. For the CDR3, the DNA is TGTGCCACCAGCAGAGATGGCGGGGGCTATTCCGACTATGGCTACACCTTC. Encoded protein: CATSRDGGGYSDYGYTF.

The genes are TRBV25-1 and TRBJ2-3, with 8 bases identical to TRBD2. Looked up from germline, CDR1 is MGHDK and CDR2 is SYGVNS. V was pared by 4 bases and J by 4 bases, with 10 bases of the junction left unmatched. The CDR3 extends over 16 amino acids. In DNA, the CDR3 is TGTGCCAGCAGTGTAGAAGCGGGAGAAGGGGCAGATACGCAGTATTTT. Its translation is CASSVEAGEGADTQYF.

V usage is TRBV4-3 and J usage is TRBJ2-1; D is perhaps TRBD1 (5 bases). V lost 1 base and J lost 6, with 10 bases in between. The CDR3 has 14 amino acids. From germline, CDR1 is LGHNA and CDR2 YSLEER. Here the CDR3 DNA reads TGCGCCAGCAGCCAAGCGCTCAGGGTCAATGAGCAGTTCTTC. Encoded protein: CASSQALRVNEQFF.

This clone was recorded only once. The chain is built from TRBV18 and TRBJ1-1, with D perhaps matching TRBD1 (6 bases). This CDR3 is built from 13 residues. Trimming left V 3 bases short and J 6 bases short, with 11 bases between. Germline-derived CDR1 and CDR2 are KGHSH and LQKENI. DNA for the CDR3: TGTGCCAGCTCACCTACAGGGTCCTCTGAAGCTTTCTTT. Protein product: CASSPTGSSEAFF.

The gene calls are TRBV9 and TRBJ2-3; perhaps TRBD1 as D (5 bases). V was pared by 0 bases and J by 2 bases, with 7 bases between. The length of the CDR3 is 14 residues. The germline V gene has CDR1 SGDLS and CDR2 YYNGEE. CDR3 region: CASSVGTHTDTQYF. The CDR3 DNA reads TGTGCCAGCAGCGTAGGGACACACACAGATACGCAGTATTTT.

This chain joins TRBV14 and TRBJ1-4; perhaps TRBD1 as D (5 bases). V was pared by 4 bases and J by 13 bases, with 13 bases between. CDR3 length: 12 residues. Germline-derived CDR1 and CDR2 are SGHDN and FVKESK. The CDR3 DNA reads TGTGCCAGCAGCCCCTCTGGGACTACACTGTTTTTT. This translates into CASSPSGTTLFF. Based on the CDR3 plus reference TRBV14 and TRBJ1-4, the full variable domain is EAGVTQFPSHSVIEKGQTVTLRCDPISGHDNLYWYRRVMGKEIKFLLHFVKESKQDESGMPNNRFLAERTGGTYSTLKVQPAELEDSGVYFCASSPSGTTLFFGSGTQLSVL.

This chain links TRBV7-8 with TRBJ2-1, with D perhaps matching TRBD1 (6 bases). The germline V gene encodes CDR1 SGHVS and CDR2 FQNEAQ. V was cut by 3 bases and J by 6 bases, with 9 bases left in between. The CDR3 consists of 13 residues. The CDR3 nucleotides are TGTGCCAGCAGCTTCCAGGGGTTCAATGAGCAGTTCTTC. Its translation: CASSFQGFNEQFF.